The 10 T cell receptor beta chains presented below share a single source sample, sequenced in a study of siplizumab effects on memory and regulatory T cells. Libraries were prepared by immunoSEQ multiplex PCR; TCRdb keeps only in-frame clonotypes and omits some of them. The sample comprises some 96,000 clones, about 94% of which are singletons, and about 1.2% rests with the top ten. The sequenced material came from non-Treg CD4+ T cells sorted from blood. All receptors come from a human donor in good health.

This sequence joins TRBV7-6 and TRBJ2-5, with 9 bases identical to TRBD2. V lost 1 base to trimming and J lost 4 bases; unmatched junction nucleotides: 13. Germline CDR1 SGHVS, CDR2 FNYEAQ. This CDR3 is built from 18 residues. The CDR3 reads CASSLDLRLREGRETQYF. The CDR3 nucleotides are TGTGCCAGCAGCTTAGATCTACGTCTGCGGGAGGGTCGAGAGACCCAGTACTTC.

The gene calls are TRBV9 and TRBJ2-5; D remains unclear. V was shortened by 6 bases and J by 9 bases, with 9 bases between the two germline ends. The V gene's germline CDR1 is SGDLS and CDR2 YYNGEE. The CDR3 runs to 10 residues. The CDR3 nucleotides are TGTGCCAGCATCCTCTCAGCCCAGTACTTC. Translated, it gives CASILSAQYF.

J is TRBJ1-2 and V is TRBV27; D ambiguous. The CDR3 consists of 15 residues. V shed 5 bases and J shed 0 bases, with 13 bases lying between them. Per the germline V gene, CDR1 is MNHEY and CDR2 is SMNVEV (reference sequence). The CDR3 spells CASSRGPLPNYGYTF. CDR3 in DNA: TGTGCCAGCAGTCGTGGACCCCTCCCTAACTATGGCTACACCTTC.

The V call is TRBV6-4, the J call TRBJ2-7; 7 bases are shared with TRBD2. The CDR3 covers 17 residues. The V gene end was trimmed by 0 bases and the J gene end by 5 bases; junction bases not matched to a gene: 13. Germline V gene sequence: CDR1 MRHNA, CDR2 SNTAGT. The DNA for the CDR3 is TGTGCCAGCAGTGACTCGATTTATGGGGCTAGCGGCGACGAGCAGTACTTC. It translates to CASSDSIYGASGDEQYF.

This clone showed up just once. CDR3 in amino acids: CASSPLAGGGEQYF. The CDR3, as DNA: TGTGCCAGCAGCCCATTAGCGGGAGGAGGCGAGCAGTACTTC. V is TRBV13 and J is TRBJ2-7; TRBD2 aligns across 10 bases. Germline values: CDR1 PRHDT, CDR2 FYEKMQ (reference sequence). The CDR3 runs 14 residues. V lost 5 bases and J lost 6; bases outside the gene matches: 7.

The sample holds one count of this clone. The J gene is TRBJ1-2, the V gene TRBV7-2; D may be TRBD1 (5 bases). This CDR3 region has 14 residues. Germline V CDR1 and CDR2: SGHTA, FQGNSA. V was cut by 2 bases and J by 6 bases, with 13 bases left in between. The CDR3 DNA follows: TGTGCCAGCAGCTTATTGTCAGGGCTGGATGGCTACACCTTC. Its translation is CASSLLSGLDGYTF. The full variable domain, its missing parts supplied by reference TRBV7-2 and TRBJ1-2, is GAGVSQSPSNKVTEKGKDVELRCDPISGHTALYWYRQSLGQGLEFLIYFQGNSAPDKSGLPSDRFSAERTGGSVSTLTIQRTQQEDSAVYLCASSLLSGLDGYTFGSGTRLTVV.

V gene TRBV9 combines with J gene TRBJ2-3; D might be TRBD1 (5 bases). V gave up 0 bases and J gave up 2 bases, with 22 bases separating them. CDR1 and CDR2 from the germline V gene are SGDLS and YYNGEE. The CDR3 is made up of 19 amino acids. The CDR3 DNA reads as TGTGCCAGCAGCGTAGCCTCTGATTTTTGGGGCCGAAACACAGATACGCAGTATTTT. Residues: CASSVASDFWGRNTDTQYF.

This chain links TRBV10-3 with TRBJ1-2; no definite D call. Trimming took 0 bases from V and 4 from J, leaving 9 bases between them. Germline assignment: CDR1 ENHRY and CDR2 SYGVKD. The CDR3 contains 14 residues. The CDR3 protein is CAISESGDVYGYTF. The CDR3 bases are TGTGCCATCAGTGAGTCAGGAGATGTCTATGGCTACACCTTC.

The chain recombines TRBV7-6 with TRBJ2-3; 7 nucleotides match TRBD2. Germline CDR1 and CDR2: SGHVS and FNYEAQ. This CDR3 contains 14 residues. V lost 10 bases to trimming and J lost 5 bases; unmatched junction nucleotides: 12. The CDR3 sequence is CATTSGSGKDTQYF. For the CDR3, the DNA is TGTGCCACCACTTCGGGAAGCGGGAAAGATACGCAGTATTTT.

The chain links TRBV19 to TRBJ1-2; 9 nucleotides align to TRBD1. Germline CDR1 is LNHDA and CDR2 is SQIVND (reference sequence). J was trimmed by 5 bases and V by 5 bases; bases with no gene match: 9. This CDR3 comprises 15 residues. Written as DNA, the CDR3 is TGTGCCAGTAGTGAATCACAGGGGGCAGGGTATGGCTACACCTTC. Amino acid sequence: CASSESQGAGYGYTF.